The 29 T cell receptor beta chains in this list originate from one sample, sequenced in a study of T cells in localized non-small cell lung cancer. The protocol was immunoSEQ multiplex PCR, while the TCRdb copy is restricted to in-frame clones and leaves out a portion. The table has over 40,000 clones, approximately 80% seen once; the top ten hold approximately 18%. The material was peripheral blood mononuclear cells, obtained before any cancer treatment. These receptors came from a man aged 35-75 years with stage III lung adenocarcinoma.

The chain joins TRBV27 to TRBJ1-6, with TRBD1 matching over 9 bases. Germline-derived CDR1 and CDR2 are MNHEY and SMNVEV (reference sequence). V shed 5 bases and J 10 bases; nucleotides not matched to a gene: 6. The CDR3 consists of 14 residues. The CDR3 nucleotides are TGTGCCAGCAGTGCCGACAGGGGGAGATCACCCCTCCACTTT. Translating it yields CASSADRGRSPLHF.

The chain couples TRBV30 to TRBJ1-3, with D unclear. Germline V gives CDR1 GTSNPN, CDR2 SVGIG (reference sequence). The CDR3 contains 14 residues. V was clipped by 5 bases and J by 0 bases, with 11 bases between them. This CDR3 reads CAWGRPPSGNTIYF. The CDR3 bases are TGTGCCTGGGGGCGACCCCCCTCTGGAAACACCATATATTTT.

This sequence joins TRBV13 and TRBJ1-3; 8 positions match TRBD1. Trimming cost V 0 bases and J 3 bases; bases outside gene matches: 1. Per germline, CDR1 PRHDT and CDR2 FYEKMQ (reference sequence). CDR3 size: 15 residues. The CDR3 loop reads CASSLGQGDGNTIYF. The CDR3 region has the DNA TGTGCCAGCAGCTTAGGACAGGGGGATGGAAACACCATATATTTT.

V and J are TRBV27 and TRBJ2-5, with D perhaps matching TRBD2 (6 bases). The CDR3 extends over 12 amino acids. Per the germline V gene, CDR1 is MNHEY and CDR2 is SMNVEV (reference sequence). The V and J ends lost 3 bases and 11 bases respectively, with 13 bases between them. The CDR3 is CASSFRTGEQYF. CDR3 coding DNA: TGTGCCAGCAGTTTCCGGACGGGGGAGCAGTACTTC.

The chain is built from TRBV5-4 and TRBJ2-5, with TRBD2 matching 10 bases. The J segment lost 2 bases and the V segment lost 4 bases, leaving 5 bases of the junction unmatched. This CDR3 has 15 amino acids. Germline V gives CDR1 SGHNT, CDR2 YYREEE (reference sequence). The CDR3 DNA follows: TGTGCCAGCAGCCCGACTAGCGGGTTTCAAGAGACCCAGTACTTC. This codes for CASSPTSGFQETQYF.

CDR3 protein: CASSVGDSSTYEQYF. CDR3 nucleotide sequence: TGTGCCAGCAGCGTCGGGGACAGTTCTACCTACGAGCAGTACTTC. The chain has TRBV9 and TRBJ2-7; 7 positions match TRBD1. V was pared by 2 bases and J by 2 bases, with 7 bases of the junction left unmatched. CDR3 length equals 15 residues. Germline values: CDR1 SGDLS, CDR2 YYNGEE.

The chain recombines TRBV30 with TRBJ2-3; tentatively, D is TRBD1 (5 bases). The CDR3 length is 14 residues. Germline-derived CDR1 and CDR2 are GTSNPN and SVGIG (reference sequence). Between the trimmed V and J ends, which lost 0 bases and 5 bases, there was a span of 12 bases. CDR3 residues: CAWSVRQGRDTQYF. In DNA, the CDR3 is TGTGCCTGGAGTGTACGCCAGGGCAGAGATACGCAGTATTTT.

The chain couples TRBV5-6 to TRBJ2-5, with a possible D match to TRBD2 (7 bases). The CDR3 contains 15 residues. Germline V gene data show CDR1 as SGHDT and CDR2 as YYEEEE. V lost 8 bases and J 4 bases, leaving 21 bases between the germline ends. The DNA of the CDR3 is TGTGCCAGTCACGCCCTGGGGGGGCGGGTAGAGACCCAGTACTTC. Amino acids: CASHALGGRVETQYF.

This clone has only one observation. CDR3 protein: CASSVGDHMNTEAFF. The CDR3, as DNA: TGTGCCAGCAGCGTGGGGGACCACATGAACACTGAAGCTTTCTTT. This rearrangement joins TRBV9 to TRBJ1-1, with a tentative D call TRBD1 (5 bases). Germline V gene data show CDR1 as SGDLS and CDR2 as YYNGEE. V lost 2 bases and J 0 bases, leaving 11 bases between the germline ends. CDR3 length: 15 amino acids.

J is TRBJ1-2 and V is TRBV11-3; tentatively, D is TRBD1 (5 bases). Per germline, CDR1 SGHNT and CDR2 YENEEA. There are 14 residues in the CDR3. V was cut by 5 bases and J by 3 bases, with 13 bases left in between. CDR3 coding DNA: TGTGCCAGCAGCCGGGACCCTGAAGACTATGGCTACACCTTC. Protein sequence: CASSRDPEDYGYTF. The full variable domain, with the rest looked up from reference TRBV11-3 and TRBJ1-2, is EAGVVQSPRYKIIEKKQPVAFWCNPISGHNTLYWYLQNLGQGPELLIRYENEEAVDDSQLPKDRFSAERLKGVDSTLKIQPAELGDSAVYLCASSRDPEDYGYTFGSGTRLTVV.

This chain joins TRBV5-5 and TRBJ2-1, with 7 bases lining up with TRBD2. V dropped 1 base and J dropped 5; count of bases not matched to a gene: 6. The germline CDR1 and CDR2 sequences are SGHKS and YYEKEE (reference sequence). This CDR3 region has 15 residues. The CDR3 here is CASSLSGIGDNEQFF. Written as DNA, the CDR3 is TGTGCCAGCAGCTTGAGCGGGATAGGGGACAATGAGCAGTTCTTC.

The chain uses TRBV5-1 and TRBJ2-6; D unclear. CDR1 SGHRS and CDR2 YFSETQ come from the germline V gene. V was shortened by 1 base and J by 1 base, with 3 bases between the two germline ends. CDR3 length: 14 amino acids. The CDR3 loop reads CASSLPSGANVLTF. As DNA, the CDR3 is TGCGCCAGCAGCTTGCCTTCTGGGGCCAACGTCCTGACTTTC.

The chain carries TRBV27 and TRBJ2-5, with D possibly TRBD1 on 7 matching bases. The V end lost 6 bases, the J end lost 2 bases, and 13 bases lay between the germline ends. CDR1 is MNHEY, CDR2 SMNVEV, per germline (reference sequence). CDR3 length: 14 residues. The CDR3: CASSNRGGQETQYF. The DNA of the CDR3 is TGTGCCAGCAGCAACAGGGGAGGTCAAGAGACCCAGTACTTC.

This rearrangement joins TRBV25-1 to TRBJ2-1; TRBD1 aligns across 9 bases. CDR1 is MGHDK, CDR2 SYGVNS, per germline. The CDR3 runs to 15 residues. V shed 1 base, J shed 10 bases, and the junction held 8 bases outside the gene matches. The CDR3 nucleotides read TGTGCCAGCAGTGAATTGGACAGGGGACAGGGAGAGCAGTTCTTC. Translation: CASSELDRGQGEQFF.

The J gene is TRBJ1-5, the V gene TRBV2; tentatively, D is TRBD1 (6 bases). This CDR3 is 11 amino acids long. From germline, CDR1 is SNHLY and CDR2 FYNNEI. Trimming took off 11 bases at V and 2 bases at J, with 7 bases between the two ends. The chain's CDR3 is CAAGGNQPQHF. DNA of the CDR3: TGTGCCGCAGGGGGCAATCAGCCCCAGCATTTT.

This clone was found a few times. The CDR3 protein is CASSQNVGQGPSYEQYF. DNA of the CDR3: TGTGCCAGCAGCCAAAATGTCGGACAGGGTCCCTCCTACGAGCAGTACTTC. The chain is built from TRBV4-2 and TRBJ2-7, with 8 nucleotides matching TRBD1. Per germline, CDR1 LGHNA and CDR2 YNFKEQ. The V gene end was trimmed by 2 bases and the J gene end by 0 bases; junction bases not matched to a gene: 9. The CDR3 has 17 amino acids.

CDR3 protein: CASSFDRNYEQYF. CDR3 nucleotides: TGTGCCAGCAGCTTCGACAGAAACTACGAGCAGTACTTC. The chain employs TRBV14 and TRBJ2-7; perhaps TRBD1 as D (5 bases). CDR1 SGHDN and CDR2 FVKESK come from the germline V gene. The V and J ends lost 5 bases and 3 bases respectively, with 11 bases between them. The CDR3 is 13 amino acids.

This clone was picked up one time. The chain couples TRBV5-4 to TRBJ1-2; the match to TRBD1 covers 8 bases. The germline CDR1 and CDR2 sequences are SGHNT and YYREEE (reference sequence). After removal of 4 bases from V and 3 bases from J, the junction contained 8 bases not matched to a gene. This CDR3 comprises 15 residues. The CDR3 DNA sequence: TGTGCCAGCAGCCCCTCCGGGACAGGAGACTATGGCTACACCTTC. Its protein is CASSPSGTGDYGYTF.

Here the CDR3 reads CASSSDQGRSAFF. The DNA for the CDR3 is TGTGCCAGCAGCTCGGATCAGGGGCGCTCAGCTTTCTTT. The chain carries TRBV11-2 and TRBJ1-1, with D possibly being TRBD1 (6 bases). V was clipped by 4 bases and J by 10 bases, with 16 bases between them. The CDR3 is 13 residues long. Germline CDR1 and CDR2: SGHAT and FQNNGV.

The chain links TRBV7-3 to TRBJ1-2, with 10 bases fitting TRBD1. The CDR3 has 13 residues. Losses at the gene ends were 5 bases for V and 5 bases for J; bases not matched to a gene: 2. Looked up from germline, CDR1 is SGHTA and CDR2 is FQGTGA. Written as DNA, the CDR3 is TGTGCCAGCAGCCGGGGACAGGGGTATGGCTACACCTTC. Protein sequence: CASSRGQGYGYTF.

The V gene is TRBV29-1, the J gene TRBJ2-3; D could derive from TRBD1 or TRBD2 (5 bases each). The CDR3 totals 12 residues. Trimming cost V 4 bases and J 3 bases, with 8 bases left between them. CDR1 and CDR2 (germline): SQVTM, ANQGSEA. CDR3 in DNA: TGCAGCGTTGTGAGGGGAACAGATACGCAGTATTTT. It is translated as CSVVRGTDTQYF.

V usage is TRBV18 and J usage is TRBJ2-5, with D uncertain. Trimming left V 2 bases short and J 2 bases short, with 9 bases between. Germline lookup yields CDR1 KGHSH and CDR2 LQKENI. The CDR3 totals 14 residues. CDR3 DNA sequence: TGTGCCAGCTCACCATCCTGGGGACAAGAGACCCAGTACTTC. This gives the protein CASSPSWGQETQYF.

The rearrangement joins TRBV10-3 to TRBJ2-3, with 12 bases identical to TRBD1. Germline V gene sequence: CDR1 ENHRY, CDR2 SYGVKD. The CDR3 has 18 amino acids. V shed 3 bases, J shed 0 bases, and the junction held 7 bases outside the gene matches. The CDR3 nucleotides read TGTGCCATCAGTGAATCCGGGACAGGGGGCTCTAGCACAGATACGCAGTATTTT. Its translation is CAISESGTGGSSTDTQYF.

This clone has a handful of counts. The rearrangement uses TRBV10-1 and TRBJ2-3, with TRBD1 identical over 12 bases. With V trimmed by 5 bases and J by 5 bases, 11 bases remained unmatched. Germline values: CDR1 WNHNN, CDR2 SYGVQD (reference sequence). This CDR3 spans 17 amino acids. The CDR3 DNA reads as TGCGCCAGCAGTCTCGGGACAGGGGGCGCGGAGGGAGATACGCAGTATTTT. This sequence encodes CASSLGTGGAEGDTQYF.

The genes are TRBV7-2 and TRBJ1-5; no reliable D call. The V end lost 5 bases, the J end lost 1 base, and 9 bases lay between the germline ends. Per the germline V gene, CDR1 is SGHTA and CDR2 is FQGNSA. The CDR3 runs to 14 residues. In DNA, the CDR3 is TGTGCCAGCAGCCCGGGAAGCAGCAATCAGCCCCAGCATTTT. Translated, it gives CASSPGSSNQPQHF.

V gene TRBV29-1 combines with J gene TRBJ1-2, with no clear D. The CDR3 contains 13 residues. V gave up 1 base and J gave up 6 bases, with 12 bases separating them. Looked up from germline, CDR1 is SQVTM and CDR2 is ANQGSEA. CDR3 bases: TGCAGCGTTGAAGGAGTAAGTGGAAATGGCTACACCTTC. This sequence encodes CSVEGVSGNGYTF.

This sequence joins TRBV2 and TRBJ2-2; D is unresolved. Germline V lookup: CDR1 SNHLY, CDR2 FYNNEI. V lost 5 bases and J lost 7, with 17 bases in between. The CDR3 totals 15 residues. For the CDR3, the DNA is TGTGCCAGCAGTCTCGACCGGGTCTGGGTCGGGGAGCTGTTTTTT. It codes for CASSLDRVWVGELFF.

The V and J genes are TRBV11-3 and TRBJ2-2; D tentatively fits TRBD1 or TRBD2 (7 bases each). CDR3 length: 15 amino acids. V was pared by 4 bases and J by 5 bases, with 14 bases between. The germline V gene has CDR1 SGHNT and CDR2 YENEEA. As DNA, the CDR3 is TGTGCCAGCAGCTCAGGGGGAGGGCATACCGGGGAGCTGTTTTTT. Its translation is CASSSGGGHTGELFF.

The V call is TRBV10-3, the J call TRBJ2-5; maybe TRBD1 (6 bases). CDR1 is ENHRY and CDR2 is SYGVKD in the germline V gene. CDR3 length: 14 residues. Trimming took 3 bases from V and 4 from J, leaving 12 bases between them. CDR3 loop: CAISDGQGLETQYF. For the CDR3, the DNA is TGTGCCATCAGTGACGGGCAGGGGTTAGAGACCCAGTACTTC.